This T cell receptor beta chain originates from a study of blood T cell repertoires in COVID-19 (dated by TCRdb to between 2020 and 2021). At the level of the whole study: Samples covering the acute and convalescent phases of COVID-19 were provided by collaborators in the United States, Italy and Spain. The material from the prospective study consisted of cDNA or gDNA derived from T cells, B-cell-depleted T cells, or PBMCs. Deeply sampled blood TCRbeta repertoires from subjects exposed to, actively infected with, or recovered from COVID-19 were included in the dataset. A freely available public database, intended as a resource for researchers studying the immune response to SARS-CoV-2, is where the repertoires were released. Samples came from the ongoing ImmuneRACE study (first 160 participants) plus 1,254 subjects from 6 global collaborators. The sample metadata nearly always contained a de-identified subject ID, COVID-19 status, age in years and sex. Where HLA class I and class II types were available, the types were taken from metadata supplied by the sample provider, not from assay-based typing. General findings and caveats noted by the study authors: The quantity of clinical and demographic metadata differed by source and by participant and was supplied without curation.

Enrolling through a virtual design, the prospective study's participants ranged in age from roughly 18 to 95 years and lived across roughly 24 United States geographic areas. To assign participants to cohorts, the prospective study relied on clinical history that participants themselves reported in a screening survey and a study questionnaire. Each participant in the prospective study had whole blood, serum and a nasopharyngeal or oropharyngeal swab collected by mobile phlebotomists. Participants in the prospective study had the option to provide additional blood draws and questionnaires over a roughly two-month period. Before DNA extraction, blood samples from the prospective study were shipped at room temperature or frozen. About this clone itself: No antigen is known for it. Qualities for individual bases were not recorded, and no much larger clone is one base off.

The immunoSEQ Assay, a bias-controlled multiplex PCR, was used to amplify TCRbeta CDR3 regions from genomic DNA. The study's own analysis went as follows. The number of nucleated cells in each sample was estimated by amplification of reference gene primers within the assay. Sequence reads were collapsed and filtered to measure the absolute abundance of every unique TCRbeta CDR3 rearrangement. For each sample, productive Simpson clonality was calculated as the square root of Simpson's diversity index across productive rearrangements. TCRdb mirrors the immuneACCESS table, restricted to in-frame sequences. Some clones are absent from its copies; in checked studies, under half trace to an unresolved V gene, and the reason for the others is unknown. V and J calls and clone size are those listed in that table; D and trimming were worked out from the DNA. The sample data list 200,000 to 300,000 clones, and approximately 89% of these were observed just once. The ten largest clonotypes hold 0.95% to 1.5% of the sample.

Sequencing was done on a sample of PBMCs or T cells enriched from blood (not recorded which). The TCR comes from a woman aged 35 to 49 with acute COVID-19.

The DNA is as follows: TGTGCCAGCAGTTTGGGGGGAGGGCGGACCGGGGAGCTGTTTTTT. Its protein is CASSLGGGRTGELFF. Recombination connected TRBV28 to TRBJ2-2, with 7 bases matching TRBD2. Counted from cysteine to phenylalanine, this CDR3 has 15 amino acids. Only the CDR3 DNA is retained, 45 bases long and in frame from the first base. The germline V and J ends show losses of 3 bases and 5 bases respectively, and no gene match explains 6 bases of the junction. CDR1 and CDR2 (MDHEN, SYDVKM) derive from the germline V gene.